A single sample gave rise to the 27 T cell receptor beta chains below, sequenced in a study of post-analysis software for immune sequencing data. Study conclusions and caveats: Included in a set of four or five TRBV segments more frequent in patients than controls were TRBV5-6, TRBV5-1 and TRBV20-1.

No antigen has been identified for these receptors. Researchers reported that TCR beta cDNA libraries carried unique molecular identifiers. TCRdb ran MiXCR on the PCR reads and lists one entry per CDR3 protein. The sample comprises roughly 700,000 distinct CDR3 sequences, 30% of which are singletons, and around 0.56% rests with the top ten. Source material: blood. These receptors all come from a girl aged 10-17 years with multiple sclerosis.

This clonotype was seen more than once but under ten times. This sequence joins TRBV14 and TRBJ2-5; a weak D match, TRBD1 (5 bases). CDR3 length: 15 amino acids. Per germline, CDR1 SGHDN and CDR2 FVKESK. Between the trimmed V and J ends, which lost 1 base and 4 bases, there was a span of 13 bases. DNA for the CDR3: TGTGCCAGCAGCCAAGTTGCGAGCAGGGCAGAGACCCAGTACTTC. Translating gives CASSQVASRAETQYF.

This clonotype has more than one count but fewer than ten. The J gene is TRBJ1-5, the V gene TRBV5-1, with D perhaps TRBD1 (5 bases). Germline values: CDR1 SGHRS, CDR2 YFSETQ. Trimming took off 2 bases at V and 6 bases at J, with 12 bases between the two ends. The CDR3 runs to 14 residues. Written as DNA, the CDR3 is TGCGCCAGCAGCTTAGGGAGGGGTACTCAGCCCCAGCATTTT. Translating gives CASSLGRGTQPQHF.

The genes are TRBV7-2 and TRBJ2-4, with D perhaps matching TRBD1 (5 bases). TRBJ2-5 matches the DNA end more closely, so the J call is doubtful. The CDR3 is made up of 14 amino acids. Germline V gene data show CDR1 as SGHTA and CDR2 as FQGNSA. The CDR3 loop reads CASSFRQTRETQYF. The DNA for the CDR3 is TGTGCCAGCAGCTTCCGACAGACCCGAGAGACCCAGTACTTC.

This clonotype turned up a few times. The V call is TRBV6-2 or TRBV6-3, the J call TRBJ2-7, with 7 bases that match TRBD2. The CDR3 contains 14 residues. The V gene end was trimmed by 0 bases and the J gene end by 4 bases; junction bases not matched to a gene: 3. Germline CDR1 MNHEY, CDR2 SVGEGT. CDR3 region: CASSYSGLGYEQYF. The CDR3 bases are TGTGCCAGCAGTTACTCTGGACTAGGGTACGAGCAGTACTTC.

A few counts support this clonotype. The CDR3 sequence is CASSQQGQDADTQYF. For the CDR3, the DNA is TGCGCCAGCAGCCAACAAGGACAGGACGCAGATACGCAGTATTTT. The V call is TRBV4-1, the J call TRBJ2-3, with 7 nucleotides matching TRBD1. Per the germline V gene, CDR1 is MGHRA and CDR2 is YSYEKL. The CDR3 spans 15 residues. The J segment lost 4 bases and the V segment lost 2 bases, leaving 6 bases of the junction unmatched.

This clonotype was seen repeatedly, ten times or more. The chain employs TRBV20-1 and TRBJ2-5; no reliable D call. CDR3 length: 11 amino acids. V was pared by 0 bases and J by 5 bases, with 4 bases between. Germline CDR1 is DFQATT and CDR2 is SNEGSKA (reference sequence). CDR3 sequence reads: CSARDKETQYF. CDR3 bases: TGCAGTGCTAGAGATAAGGAGACCCAGTACTTC.

This chain joins TRBV10-3 and TRBJ2-3; 10 positions match TRBD1. This CDR3 has 15 amino acids. Germline trimming cut 6 bases from V and 6 bases from J; bases unmatched to any gene: 9. From germline, CDR1 is ENHRY and CDR2 SYGVKD. The CDR3 DNA reads TGTGCCATCAGAAAAGGACAGGGGGTTATGGATACGCAGTATTTT. Translation gives CAIRKGQGVMDTQYF.

The rearrangement uses TRBV5-6 and TRBJ2-1; TRBD1 matches 7 bases. V shed 5 bases and J 4 bases; nucleotides not matched to a gene: 3. There are 13 residues in the CDR3. Germline V gene lookup returns CDR1 SGHDT and CDR2 YYEEEE. The CDR3 sequence is CASRRGPYNEQFF. The CDR3, as DNA: TGTGCCAGCAGGAGGGGGCCGTACAATGAGCAGTTCTTC.

This clonotype has just a few counts. The chain couples TRBV18 to TRBJ1-2; the D is unclear. V lost 0 bases and J 0 bases, leaving 20 bases between the germline ends. The length of the CDR3 is 19 residues. The V gene's germline CDR1 is KGHSH and CDR2 LQKENI. The CDR3 bases are TGTGCCAGCTCACCACCTACTGGCGCCCACCCAAACGCTAACTATGGCTACACCTTC. Its protein product is CASSPPTGAHPNANYGYTF. The full variable domain, its missing parts supplied by reference TRBV18 and TRBJ1-2, is NAGVMQNPRHLVRRRGQEARLRCSPMKGHSHVYWYRQLPEEGLKFMVYLQKENIIDESGMPKERFSAEFPKEGPSILRIQQVVRGDSAAYFCASSPPTGAHPNANYGYTFGSGTRLTVV.

The chain links TRBV29-1 to TRBJ1-2; TRBD1 might be the D (5 bases). Trimming took off 4 bases at V and 5 bases at J, with 11 bases between the two ends. The CDR3 loop spans 12 amino acids. Germline V gives CDR1 SQVTM, CDR2 ANQGSEA. For the CDR3, the DNA is TGCAGCGTTGGGGGGGATTCGTATGGCTACACCTTC. Its protein product is CSVGGDSYGYTF.

Concerning this clonotype itself: Given a much more abundant clone one base away, this may be a read error. The V call is TRBV29-1, the J call TRBJ2-7, with 10 nucleotides matching TRBD2. The CDR3 loop spans 13 amino acids. V dropped 8 bases and J dropped 12; count of bases not matched to a gene: 16. From germline, CDR1 is SQVTM and CDR2 ANQGSEA. CDR3 bases: TGCAGCTCCGAGGGTAGCGGGAGGAATAGACGGTACTTC. Encoded protein: CSSEGSGRNRRYF.

This sequence joins TRBV29-1 and TRBJ1-1; D perhaps matches TRBD1 (5 bases). V was clipped by 5 bases and J by 0 bases, with 10 bases between them. The germline gives CDR1 SQVTM, CDR2 ANQGSEA. CDR3 length equals 13 residues. CDR3 sequence: CSVYQGMNTEAFF. CDR3 in DNA: TGCAGCGTTTATCAGGGAATGAACACTGAAGCTTTCTTT.

This clonotype occurred a few times. The chain combines TRBV11-2 with TRBJ2-1; D is possibly TRBD1 (6 bases). The CDR3 consists of 14 residues. V lost 3 bases, J lost 7 bases, and 13 bases lay in between. The germline V gene has CDR1 SGHAT and CDR2 FQNNGV. CDR3 nucleotides: TGTGCCAGCAGCTTGCGCACAGGGATGAATGAGCAGTTCTTC. It codes for CASSLRTGMNEQFF.

The chain is built from TRBV25-1 and TRBJ1-2; D might be TRBD1 (5 bases). V dropped 0 bases and J dropped 7 bases, with 12 bases sitting between them. Germline assignment: CDR1 MGHDK and CDR2 SYGVNS. There are 14 residues in the CDR3. As DNA, the CDR3 is TGTGCCAGCAGTGAATATGGCCGGGGCTCTGGCTACACCTTC. Encoded protein: CASSEYGRGSGYTF.

This clonotype was recorded a few times. J is TRBJ2-5 and V is TRBV19; a weak D match, TRBD2 (5 bases). Germline V gives CDR1 LNHDA, CDR2 SQIVND (reference sequence). Trimming pared 4 bases from V and 5 bases from J, leaving 11 bases between. This CDR3 comprises 13 residues. The CDR3 coding sequence is TGTGCCAGTAGTACCTACGGGGTGGAGACCCAGTACTTC. Translated, it gives CASSTYGVETQYF. The full variable domain, in which reference TRBV19 and TRBJ2-5 provide the parts outside the CDR3, is DGGITQSPKYLFRKEGQNVTLSCEQNLNHDAMYWYRQDPGQGLRLIYYSQIVNDFQKGDIAEGYSVSREKKESFPLTVTSAQKNPTAFYLCASSTYGVETQYFGPGTRLLVL.

Only a few counts were recorded for this clonotype. This chain uses TRBV7-9 with TRBJ2-1, with a weak D call TRBD1 (5 bases). Per the germline V gene, CDR1 is SEHNR and CDR2 is FQNEAQ (reference sequence). V was trimmed by 7 bases and J by 5 bases, leaving 18 bases between them. The CDR3 loop spans 15 amino acids. CDR3 region: CASTPGQGPNNEQFF. For the CDR3, the DNA is TGTGCCAGCACCCCAGGGCAGGGTCCTAACAATGAGCAGTTCTTC.

This clonotype was detected a few times. The V call is TRBV6-6, the J call TRBJ1-6; possibly TRBD1 for D (5 bases). Trimming shortened V by 7 bases and J by 9 bases, and 19 bases separated the two germline ends. The CDR3 is 15 residues long. Germline-derived CDR1 and CDR2 are MNHNY and SVGAGI (reference sequence). This CDR3 reads CASTLDGRGISPLHF. The DNA for the CDR3 is TGTGCCAGCACCTTGGATGGAAGGGGAATTTCACCCCTCCACTTT.

This rearrangement joins TRBV4-2 to TRBJ1-6; D remains ambiguous. The CDR3 has 13 amino acids. V gave up 2 bases and J gave up 9 bases, with 8 bases separating them. From germline, CDR1 is LGHNA and CDR2 YNFKEQ. In DNA form, the CDR3 reads TGTGCCAGCAGCCAATCTTTGAGTTCACCCCTCCACTTT. It specifies CASSQSLSSPLHF.

In its sample, this clonotype was seen a few times. The CDR3 sequence: CSARPNGARAREQYF. The CDR3 DNA follows: TGCAGTGCTAGACCCAATGGGGCCAGGGCGCGCGAGCAGTACTTC. The V gene is TRBV20-1, the J gene TRBJ2-7; D is perhaps TRBD1 (5 bases). From germline, CDR1 is DFQATT and CDR2 SNEGSKA (reference sequence). V was cut by 2 bases and J by 6 bases, with 20 bases left in between. The CDR3 sequence is 15 residues long.

This clonotype was seen a handful of times. The chain uses TRBV29-1 and TRBJ2-7; no firm D call. CDR1 is SQVTM, CDR2 ANQGSEA, per germline. The CDR3 runs 11 residues. Trimming cost V 5 bases and J 3 bases, with 8 bases left between them. This chain's CDR3 is CSVSRSYEQYF. For the CDR3, the DNA is TGCAGCGTTAGTCGCAGCTACGAGCAGTACTTC.

This clonotype was counted only a few times. The chain is built from TRBV3-1 and TRBJ2-7; TRBD1 matches 8 bases. The assigned J gene may be wrong: the sequence end matches TRBJ2-4 better. CDR1 and CDR2 (germline): LGHDT, YNNKEL (reference sequence). The CDR3 extends over 15 amino acids. Here the CDR3 reads CASSQGGQGKDIQYF. CDR3 sequence (DNA): TGTGCCAGCAGCCAAGGTGGACAGGGTAAAGACATTCAGTACTTC.

This clonotype was detected a few times. The chain combines TRBV20-1 with TRBJ2-7; D is perhaps TRBD2 (6 bases). Germline CDR1 DFQATT, CDR2 SNEGSKA (reference sequence). Trimming removed 3 bases from V and 5 bases from J, with 14 bases in between. This CDR3 is 13 amino acids long. CDR3 loop: CSARGLNVHEQYF. CDR3 DNA sequence: TGCAGTGCTAGGGGACTTAACGTCCACGAGCAGTACTTC.

This clonotype occurred many times. The rearrangement links TRBV4-1 to TRBJ2-3; D not certain. The CDR3 has 14 amino acids. Germline V gene lookup returns CDR1 MGHRA and CDR2 YSYEKL. With 0 bases removed from V and 3 bases from J, the gap between germline ends came to 7 bases. The CDR3 region is CASSQDHPTDTQYF. The CDR3 DNA reads as TGCGCCAGCAGCCAAGATCACCCGACAGATACGCAGTATTTT.

In DNA form, the CDR3 reads TGTGCCAGCAGTTACTCAGGCCAGGGGAATGAGCAGTTCTTC. Protein sequence: CASSYSGQGNEQFF. The chain joins TRBV6-5 to TRBJ2-1; perhaps TRBD1 as D (6 bases). The CDR3 runs to 14 residues. In germline, CDR1 is MNHEY, CDR2 SVGAGI. V was pared by 0 bases and J by 7 bases, with 10 bases between.

In its sample, this clonotype was seen a few times. CDR3 protein: CASSLYPGDYEQYF. DNA of the CDR3: TGTGCCAGCAGCTTGTATCCGGGGGACTACGAGCAGTACTTC. The chain uses TRBV5-5 and TRBJ2-7, with D possibly being TRBD2 (6 bases). Germline lookup yields CDR1 SGHKS and CDR2 YYEKEE (reference sequence). Between the trimmed V and J ends, which lost 1 base and 3 bases, there was a span of 11 bases. This CDR3 is 14 amino acids long.

The chain combines TRBV29-1 with TRBJ2-1; TRBD2 aligns across 8 bases. This CDR3 spans 12 amino acids. Germline lookup yields CDR1 SQVTM and CDR2 ANQGSEA. After removal of 4 bases from V and 8 bases from J, the junction contained 4 bases not matched to a gene. CDR3 protein: CSVAGTSYEQFF. The CDR3 DNA is TGCAGCGTTGCCGGGACTAGTTATGAGCAGTTCTTC.

The chain employs TRBV29-1 and TRBJ2-1; D could derive from TRBD1 or TRBD2 (5 bases each). Trimming took 4 bases from V and 13 from J, leaving 17 bases between them. Germline CDR1 is SQVTM and CDR2 is ANQGSEA. The CDR3 extends over 12 amino acids. CDR3: CSVAGTSAEQFF. The CDR3 nucleotides read TGCAGCGTTGCTGGGACGTCTGCCGAACAGTTCTTC.